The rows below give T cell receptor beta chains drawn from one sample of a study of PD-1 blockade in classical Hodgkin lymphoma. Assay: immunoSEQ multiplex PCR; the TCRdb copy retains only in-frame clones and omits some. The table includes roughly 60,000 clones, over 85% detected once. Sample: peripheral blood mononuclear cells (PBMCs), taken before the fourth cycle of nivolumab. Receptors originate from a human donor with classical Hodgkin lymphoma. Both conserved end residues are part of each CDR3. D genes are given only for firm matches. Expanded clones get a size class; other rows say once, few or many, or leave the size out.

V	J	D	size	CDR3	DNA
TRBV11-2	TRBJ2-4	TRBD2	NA	CASSARLAGGEGKNIQYF	TGTGCCAGCAGCGCCCGACTAGCGGGAGGGGAGGGGAAAAACATTCAGTACTTC
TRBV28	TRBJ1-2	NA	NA	CASSLFHPRSYGYTF	TGTGCCAGCAGTTTGTTCCACCCCCGGAGCTATGGCTACACCTTC
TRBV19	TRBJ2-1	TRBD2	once	CASRAPGLAGGSGNEQFF	TGTGCCAGTAGAGCCCCGGGACTAGCGGGGGGGTCGGGCAATGAGCAGTTCTTC
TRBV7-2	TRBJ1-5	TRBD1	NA	CASSLQGLHQPQHF	TGTGCCAGCAGCCTACAGGGGTTGCATCAGCCCCAGCATTTT
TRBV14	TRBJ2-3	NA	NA	CASSQDRHDTQYF	TGTGCCAGCAGCCAAGATCGGCACGATACGCAGTATTTT
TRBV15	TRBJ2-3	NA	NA	CATSVSRAGGTDTQYF	TGTGCCACCAGCGTAAGTCGGGCAGGGGGCACAGATACGCAGTATTTT
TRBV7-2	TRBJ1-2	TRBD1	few	CASSPYRGTHYGYTF	TGTGCCAGCAGCCCATACAGGGGGACTCACTATGGCTACACCTTC
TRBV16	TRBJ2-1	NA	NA	CASSLGGTNFYNEQFF	TGTGCCAGCAGCCTAGGGGGGACCAACTTTTACAATGAGCAGTTCTTC
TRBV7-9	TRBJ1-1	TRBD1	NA	CASSLETGGATEAFF	TGTGCCAGCAGCTTAGAGACAGGGGGTGCGACTGAAGCTTTCTTT
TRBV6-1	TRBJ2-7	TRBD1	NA	CASSRDRPYEQYF	TGTGCCAGCAGCCGGGACAGGCCTTACGAGCAGTACTTC
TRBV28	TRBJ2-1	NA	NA	CASSLLVSGGYNEQFF	TGTGCCAGCAGTTTACTGGTCTCCGGGGGTTACAATGAGCAGTTCTTC
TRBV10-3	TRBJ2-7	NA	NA	CATLVGDTPNKQYF	TGTGCCACCCTTGTGGGGGACACCCCCAACAAGCAGTACTTC
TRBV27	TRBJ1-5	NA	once	CASSWTDSNQPQHF	TGTGCCAGCAGCTGGACAGATAGCAATCAGCCCCAGCATTTT
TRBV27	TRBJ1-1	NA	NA	CASSPGRGSTEAFF	TGTGCCAGCAGCCCGGGGAGGGGCAGCACTGAAGCTTTCTTT
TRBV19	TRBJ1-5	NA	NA	CASGRGPNQPQHF	TGTGCCAGTGGACGGGGTCCCAATCAGCCCCAGCATTTT
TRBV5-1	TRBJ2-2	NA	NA	CASSLVERGTGELFF	TGCGCCAGCAGCTTGGTAGAGAGGGGCACCGGGGAGCTGTTTTTT
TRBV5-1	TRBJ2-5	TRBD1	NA	CASSSNPGTVQETQYF	TGCGCCAGCAGCTCTAATCCCGGGACAGTCCAAGAGACCCAGTACTTC
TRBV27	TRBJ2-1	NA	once	CASSSSVDSYNEQFF	TGTGCCAGCAGTTCTAGCGTGGACTCCTACAATGAGCAGTTCTTC
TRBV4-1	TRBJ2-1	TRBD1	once	CASSPHDRGSHNEQFF	TGCGCCAGCAGCCCGCACGACAGGGGGTCCCACAATGAGCAGTTCTTC
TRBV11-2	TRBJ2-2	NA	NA	CASSLSSAGELFF	TGTGCCAGCAGCTTATCTTCGGCCGGGGAGCTGTTTTTT
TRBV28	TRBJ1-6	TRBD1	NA	CASSIGTGAGNSPLHF	TGTGCCAGCAGTATAGGGACAGGAGCGGGTAATTCACCCCTCCACTTT
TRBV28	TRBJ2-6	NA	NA	CASSPTGLGGANVLTF	TGTGCCAGCAGTCCAACAGGGCTGGGGGGGGCCAACGTCCTGACTTTC
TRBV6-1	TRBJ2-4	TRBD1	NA	CASGQENIQYF	TGTGCCAGCGGACAGGAAAACATTCAGTACTTC
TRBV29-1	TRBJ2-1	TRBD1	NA	CSGGQSYNEQFF	TGCAGCGGGGGACAGTCCTACAATGAGCAGTTCTTC
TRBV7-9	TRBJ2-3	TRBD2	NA	CASSLGLAGVDTQYF	TGTGCCAGCAGCCTAGGACTAGCGGGAGTCGATACGCAGTATTTT
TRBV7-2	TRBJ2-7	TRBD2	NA	CASSLGGSGADQYF	TGTGCCAGCAGCTTAGGTGGTAGCGGGGCAGACCAGTACTTC
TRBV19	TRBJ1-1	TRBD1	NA	CASSEDRPANTEAFF	TGTGCCAGTAGTGAGGACAGGCCGGCGAACACTGAAGCTTTCTTT
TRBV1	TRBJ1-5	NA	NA	CTSSQAGAGQPQHF	TGCACCAGCAGCCAAGCGGGGGCGGGTCAGCCCCAGCATTTT
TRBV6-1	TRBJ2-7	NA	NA	CASSLPGEQYF	TGTGCCAGCAGCCTCCCAGGCGAGCAGTACTTC
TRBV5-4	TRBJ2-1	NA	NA	CASSLALRTSYNEQFF	TGTGCCAGCAGCTTGGCCTTGAGGACATCCTACAATGAGCAGTTCTTC
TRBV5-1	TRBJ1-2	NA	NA	CASSLTGDSNSGYTF	TGCGCCAGCAGCTTAACTGGAGACAGCAACAGTGGCTACACCTTC
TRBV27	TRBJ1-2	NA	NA	CASSSWAGSGNYGYTF	TGTGCCAGCAGTTCCTGGGCAGGCAGTGGCAACTATGGCTACACCTTC
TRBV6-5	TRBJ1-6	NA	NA	CAIALGPNSPLHF	TGTGCTATCGCCCTGGGACCAAATTCACCCCTCCACTTT
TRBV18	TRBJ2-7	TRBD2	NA	CASSPPLAGGVYEQYF	TGTGCCAGCTCACCACCGCTAGCGGGAGGAGTCTACGAGCAGTACTTC
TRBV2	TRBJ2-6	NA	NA	CASSNGNNVLTF	TGTGCCAGCAGTAACGGAAATAACGTCCTGACTTTC
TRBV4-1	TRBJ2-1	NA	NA	CASSPGGTAFNEQFF	TGCGCCAGCAGCCCGGGCGGGACAGCATTTAATGAGCAGTTCTTC
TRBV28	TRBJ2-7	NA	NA	CASSLGNQDEQYF	TGTGCCAGCAGTTTGGGGAATCAGGACGAGCAGTACTTC
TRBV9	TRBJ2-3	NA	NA	CASSVGGAGTDTQYF	TGTGCCAGCAGCGTAGGCGGGGCAGGCACAGATACGCAGTATTTT
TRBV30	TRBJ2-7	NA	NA	CAWMRDGSYEQYF	TGTGCCTGGATGAGGGACGGCTCCTACGAGCAGTACTTC